This TCR beta chain emerged from a study of blood T cell repertoires in COVID-19. Study summary: Both acute and convalescent COVID-19 samples were obtained from the United States, Italy and Spain. In each case, the material was cDNA or gDNA derived from T cells, B-cell-depleted T cells, or PBMCs.

In the original workflow: Quantification of nucleated cells was approximated via reference gene primer amplification. Assay: immunoSEQ multiplex PCR; the TCRdb copy retains only in-frame clones and omits some. The V and J calls and clone size are taken from that table; D and trimming were inferred from the DNA. The profile shows roughly 150,000 clones, less than 85% of them singletons. Germline assignment: CDR1 LGHDT and CDR2 YNNKEL (reference sequence). CDR3 length: 18 amino acids. V was pared by 2 bases and J by 0 bases, with 17 bases between. This chain connects TRBV3-1 (or the pseudogene TRBV3-2) to TRBJ2-1, with D maybe TRBD2 (6 bases). This TCR derives from a woman of 80 years or more with active or convalescent COVID-19. Sequencing used peripheral blood. The CDR3 sequence is CASSQIRSSVSSYNEQFF. CDR3 nucleotide sequence: TGTGCCAGCAGCCAAATAAGGTCTAGCGTCTCCTCCTACAATGAGCAGTTCTTC.